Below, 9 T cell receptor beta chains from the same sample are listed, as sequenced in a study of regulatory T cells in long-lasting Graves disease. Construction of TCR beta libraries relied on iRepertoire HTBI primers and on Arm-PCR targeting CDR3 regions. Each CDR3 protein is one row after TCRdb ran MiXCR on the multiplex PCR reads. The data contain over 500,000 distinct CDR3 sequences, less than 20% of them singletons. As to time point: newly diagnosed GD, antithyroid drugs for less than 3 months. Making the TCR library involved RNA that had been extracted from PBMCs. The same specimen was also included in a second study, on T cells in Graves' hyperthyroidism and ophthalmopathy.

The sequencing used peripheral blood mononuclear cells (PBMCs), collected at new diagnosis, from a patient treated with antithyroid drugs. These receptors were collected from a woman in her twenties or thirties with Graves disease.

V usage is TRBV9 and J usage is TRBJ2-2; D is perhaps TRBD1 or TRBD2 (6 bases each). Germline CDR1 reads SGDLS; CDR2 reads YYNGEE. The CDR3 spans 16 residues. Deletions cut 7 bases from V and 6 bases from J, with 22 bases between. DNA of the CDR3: TGTGCCAGCGGCAGAGGGGGGATCCCGCTTGCCGGGGAGCTGTTTTTT. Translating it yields CASGRGGIPLAGELFF.

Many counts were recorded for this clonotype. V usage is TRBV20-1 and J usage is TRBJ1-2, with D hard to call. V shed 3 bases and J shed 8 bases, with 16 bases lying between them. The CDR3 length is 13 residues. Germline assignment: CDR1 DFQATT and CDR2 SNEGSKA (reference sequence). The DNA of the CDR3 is TGCAGTGCTAGTAGGACGGGAACGGAGGGCTACACCTTC. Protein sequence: CSASRTGTEGYTF.

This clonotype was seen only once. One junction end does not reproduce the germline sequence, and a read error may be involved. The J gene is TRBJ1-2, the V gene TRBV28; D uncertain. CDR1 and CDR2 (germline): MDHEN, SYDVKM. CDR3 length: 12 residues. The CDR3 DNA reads TGTGCCAGCAGGACCTCATTCTATGGCTGCACCTTC. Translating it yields CASRTSFYGCTF.

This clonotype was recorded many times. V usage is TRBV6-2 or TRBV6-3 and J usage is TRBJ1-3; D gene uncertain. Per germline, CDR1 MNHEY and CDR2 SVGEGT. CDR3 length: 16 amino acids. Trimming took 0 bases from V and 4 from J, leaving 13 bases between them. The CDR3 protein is CASSYSKAQLGNTIYF. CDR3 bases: TGTGCCAGCAGTTACTCAAAGGCTCAGCTCGGAAACACCATATATTTT.

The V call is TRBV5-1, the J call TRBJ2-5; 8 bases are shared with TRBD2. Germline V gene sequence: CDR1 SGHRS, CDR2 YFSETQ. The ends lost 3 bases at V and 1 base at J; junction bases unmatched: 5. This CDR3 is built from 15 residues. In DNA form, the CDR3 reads TGCGCCAGCAGCTCGGGACTAGGAAGCCAAGAGACCCAGTACTTC. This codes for CASSSGLGSQETQYF.

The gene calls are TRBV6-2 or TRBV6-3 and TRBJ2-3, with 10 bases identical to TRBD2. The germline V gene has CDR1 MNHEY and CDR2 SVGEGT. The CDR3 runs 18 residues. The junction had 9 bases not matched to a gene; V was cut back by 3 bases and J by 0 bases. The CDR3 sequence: CASSYFPGTSVSTDTQYF. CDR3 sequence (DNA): TGTGCCAGCAGTTATTTTCCCGGGACTAGCGTGAGCACAGATACGCAGTATTTT.

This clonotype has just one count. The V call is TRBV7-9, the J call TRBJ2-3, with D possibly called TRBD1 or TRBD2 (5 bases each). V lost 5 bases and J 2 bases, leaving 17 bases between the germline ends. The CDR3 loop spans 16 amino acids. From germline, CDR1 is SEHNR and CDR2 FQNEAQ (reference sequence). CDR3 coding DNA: TGTGCCAGCAGCCCCGGGGCGTCCCCCCCCACAGATACGCAGTATTTT. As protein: CASSPGASPPTDTQYF.

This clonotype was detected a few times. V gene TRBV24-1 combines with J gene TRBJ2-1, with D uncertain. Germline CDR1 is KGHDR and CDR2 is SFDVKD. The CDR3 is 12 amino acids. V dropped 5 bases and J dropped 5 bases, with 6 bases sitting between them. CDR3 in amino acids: CATSGLHNEQFF. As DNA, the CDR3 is TGTGCCACCAGTGGGCTCCACAATGAGCAGTTCTTC.

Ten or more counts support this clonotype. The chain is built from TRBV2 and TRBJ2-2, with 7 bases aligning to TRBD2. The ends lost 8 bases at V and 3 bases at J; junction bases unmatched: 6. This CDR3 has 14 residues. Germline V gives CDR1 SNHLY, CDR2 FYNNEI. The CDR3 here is CASGRERDTGELFF. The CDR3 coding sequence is TGTGCCAGCGGGCGGGAGAGGGACACCGGGGAGCTGTTTTTT.